The T cell receptor beta chain described here comes from a study of blood T cell repertoires in COVID-19. Data came from immunoSEQ multiplex PCR; TCRdb stores just in-frame clones and leaves some out. Altogether around 100,000 clones are present, nearly 90% being singletons, with the ten largest covering approximately 3.1%. This CDR3 comprises 15 residues. The germline V and J ends were trimmed by 0 bases and 0 bases, with 9 bases remaining between them. The source material was peripheral blood. This sequence was found in a man aged 50-59 years in a cohort sampled during active COVID-19. The chain links TRBV5-3 to TRBJ1-1; possible D gene TRBD1, 6 bases. TRBV5-3 has ORF status, its function being uncertain. The CDR3 nucleotides read TGTGCCAGAAGCTTGGCGACAGGCATGAACACTGAAGCTTTCTTT. It is translated as CARSLATGMNTEAFF.